The 30 T cell receptor beta chains given below trace back to one sample, sequenced in a study of blood T cell repertoires in COVID-19. TCRdb keeps only in-frame clones here, not all; method: immunoSEQ multiplex PCR. The profile covers about 300,000 clones, with 75% to 90% appearing a single time and roughly 1.6% taken by the ten largest. The specimen was peripheral blood. The receptors originated from a woman aged 40 to 55 who had recovered from COVID-19.

This chain connects TRBV7-3 to TRBJ2-2; maybe TRBD1 (5 bases). V was trimmed by 6 bases and J by 0 bases, leaving 11 bases between them. The CDR3 consists of 15 residues. Germline-derived CDR1 and CDR2 are SGHTA and FQGTGA. CDR3 DNA sequence: TGTGCCAGCAGGGTTGACAGCACGAACACCGGGGAGCTGTTTTTT. It translates to CASRVDSTNTGELFF.

In this sample, this clone turned up a few times. The gene calls are TRBV7-9 and TRBJ2-7, with D possibly matching TRBD1 (5 bases). V was clipped by 1 base and J by 1 base, with 11 bases between them. Germline CDR1 is SEHNR and CDR2 is FQNEAQ (reference sequence). This CDR3 is built from 15 residues. The CDR3 DNA reads TGTGCCAGCAGCTTAGAGGGGCAGTATTCCTACGAGCAGTACTTC. It yields the protein CASSLEGQYSYEQYF.

This sequence joins TRBV6-5 and TRBJ1-3, with TRBD1 identical over 7 bases. The CDR3 runs to 14 residues. Losses at the gene ends were 6 bases for V and 2 bases for J; bases not matched to a gene: 4. Germline loops: CDR1 MNHEY, CDR2 SVGAGI. CDR3 amino acids: CASRPTGAGNTIYF. The CDR3 coding sequence is TGTGCCAGCAGACCCACAGGGGCTGGAAACACCATATATTTT.

The gene calls are TRBV7-9 and TRBJ1-6, with TRBD1 matching 7 bases. The V segment lost 10 bases and the J segment 9 bases; nucleotides outside the gene matches: 12. This CDR3 is built from 14 residues. Germline V CDR1 and CDR2: SEHNR, FQNEAQ (reference sequence). This CDR3 reads CAIRGAGGTSPLHF. DNA of the CDR3: TGTGCCATCCGCGGGGCAGGGGGGACTTCACCCCTCCACTTT. The full variable domain, rest sourced from reference TRBV7-9 and TRBJ1-6, is DTGVSQNPRHKITKRGQNVTFRCDPISEHNRLYWYRQTLGQGPEFLTYFQNEAQLEKSRLLSDRFSAERPKGSFSTLEIQRTEQGDSAMYLCAIRGAGGTSPLHFGNGTRLTVT.

V is TRBV11-2 and J is TRBJ2-3; possible D gene TRBD2, 5 bases. CDR1 SGHAT and CDR2 FQNNGV come from the germline V gene. The CDR3 has 16 amino acids. V lost 5 bases and J lost 0, with 15 bases in between. CDR3 DNA sequence: TGTGCCAGCAGCCCTAGCCGATTCCCAAGCACAGATACGCAGTATTTT. It translates to CASSPSRFPSTDTQYF.

This sequence joins TRBV15 and TRBJ1-1, with a weak D call TRBD1 (5 bases). Per the germline V gene, CDR1 is LNHNV and CDR2 is YYDKDF (reference sequence). The CDR3 runs to 15 residues. Trimming shortened V by 0 bases and J by 1 base, and 9 bases separated the two germline ends. CDR3 nucleotides: TGTGCCACCAGCAGAGATGTCCAGGGGAACACTGAAGCTTTCTTT. Its translation is CATSRDVQGNTEAFF.

The V and J genes are TRBV9 and TRBJ2-3; 7 bases are shared with TRBD2. The V segment lost 7 bases and the J segment 4 bases; nucleotides outside the gene matches: 9. The CDR3 length is 14 residues. The germline V gene has CDR1 SGDLS and CDR2 YYNGEE. For the CDR3, the DNA is TGTGCCAGCCGACCTGGGGGGGGAGCAGATACGCAGTATTTT. Translating it yields CASRPGGGADTQYF.

This sequence joins TRBV9 and TRBJ2-5; a weak D match, TRBD2 (7 bases). V shed 3 bases and J shed 2 bases, with 20 bases lying between them. This CDR3 comprises 17 residues. CDR1 is SGDLS, CDR2 YYNGEE, per germline. The CDR3 DNA reads as TGTGCCAGCAGCGCCCCCCGGGGAGGGACAACGCAAGAGACCCAGTACTTC. Amino acid sequence: CASSAPRGGTTQETQYF.

The rearrangement joins TRBV25-1 to TRBJ2-3, with D hard to call. The CDR3 runs 18 residues. Germline CDR1 MGHDK, CDR2 SYGVNS. V was shortened by 1 base and J by 4 bases, with 21 bases between the two germline ends. CDR3 amino acids: CASSESVRTITAPDTQYF. CDR3 nucleotide sequence: TGTGCCAGCAGTGAATCAGTTCGAACTATTACCGCGCCAGATACGCAGTATTTT.

The chain couples TRBV5-4 to TRBJ1-3, with TRBD1 matching over 7 bases. Losses at the gene ends were 4 bases for V and 3 bases for J; bases not matched to a gene: 7. This CDR3 region has 15 residues. Germline V gene sequence: CDR1 SGHNT, CDR2 YYREEE (reference sequence). The DNA for the CDR3 is TGTGCCAGCAGCACAAGGGGGCCCGATGGAAACACCATATATTTT. Protein product: CASSTRGPDGNTIYF. Drawing the rest from reference TRBV5-4 and TRBJ1-3, the complete variable domain is ETGVTQSPTHLIKTRGQQVTLRCSSQSGHNTVSWYQQALGQGPQFIFQYYREEENGRGNFPPRFSGLQFPNYSSELNVNALELDDSALYLCASSTRGPDGNTIYFGEGSWLTVV.

As to this clone: The identical CDR3 is also encoded by other nucleotide sequences in the sample. The J gene is TRBJ2-6, the V gene TRBV5-4; no clear D gene. There are 15 residues in the CDR3. Trimming removed 4 bases from V and 0 bases from J, with 8 bases in between. CDR1 and CDR2 (germline): SGHNT, YYREEE (reference sequence). The DNA for the CDR3 is TGTGCCAGCAGCCTCAGTGGCTCTGGGGCCAACGTCCTGACTTTC. Translation: CASSLSGSGANVLTF.

CDR3 residues: CASSLAGARGNTIYF. In DNA form, the CDR3 reads TGCGCCAGCAGCTTGGCAGGCGCACGAGGAAACACCATATATTTT. V and J are TRBV5-1 and TRBJ1-3; D is uncertain. Germline assignment: CDR1 SGHRS and CDR2 YFSETQ. V lost 0 bases, J lost 4 bases, and 11 bases lay in between. The CDR3 has 15 amino acids. The full variable domain, rest sourced from reference TRBV5-1 and TRBJ1-3, is KAGVTQTPRYLIKTRGQQVTLSCSPISGHRSVSWYQQTPGQGLQFLFEYFSETQRNKGNFPGRFSGRQFSNSRSEMNVSTLELGDSALYLCASSLAGARGNTIYFGEGSWLTVV.

This chain links TRBV7-8 with TRBJ2-1; the match to TRBD2 covers 7 bases. The CDR3 covers 15 residues. The trim removed 5 bases at V and 4 bases at J, leaving 8 bases unmatched. Germline V gives CDR1 SGHVS, CDR2 FQNEAQ. CDR3 amino acids: CASSRTRTGYNEQFF. The CDR3 coding sequence is TGTGCCAGCAGCCGGACTAGAACGGGGTACAATGAGCAGTTCTTC.

This chain connects TRBV10-1 to TRBJ2-2, with TRBD2 as a possible D gene (5 bases). Germline V gene sequence: CDR1 WNHNN, CDR2 SYGVQD (reference sequence). Trimming pared 4 bases from V and 5 bases from J, leaving 14 bases between. The CDR3 length is 15 residues. CDR3 in DNA: TGCGCCAGCAGTGGGAATCTAGCTAGGACCGGGGAGCTGTTTTTT. It specifies CASSGNLARTGELFF.

This rearrangement joins TRBV19 to TRBJ2-7, with D possibly matching TRBD2 (6 bases). In germline, CDR1 is LNHDA, CDR2 SQIVND (reference sequence). Deletions cut 6 bases from V and 0 bases from J, with 15 bases between. CDR3 length equals 15 residues. The CDR3 region is CASRGLTASSYEQYF. Here the CDR3 DNA reads TGTGCCAGTAGGGGACTGACTGCTAGCTCCTACGAGCAGTACTTC.

About this clone itself: Other nucleotide sequences from this sample produce the same CDR3. The V and J genes are TRBV7-2 and TRBJ1-4; no clear D. V gave up 1 base and J gave up 5 bases, with 8 bases separating them. Germline CDR1 and CDR2: SGHTA and FQGNSA. The CDR3 runs 14 residues. The CDR3 sequence: CASSLGPTNEKLFF. DNA of the CDR3: TGTGCCAGCAGCTTAGGCCCTACCAATGAAAAACTGTTTTTT.

The V and J genes are TRBV19 and TRBJ1-6; 8 bases align to TRBD1. Germline CDR1 reads LNHDA; CDR2 reads SQIVND (reference sequence). This CDR3 has 14 amino acids. V shed 10 bases, J shed 5 bases, and the junction held 7 bases outside the gene matches. The CDR3: CATWDRLDNSPLHF. The CDR3 DNA sequence: TGTGCCACCTGGGACAGGCTAGATAATTCACCCCTCCACTTT.

This clone was seen a few times. The chain links TRBV27 to TRBJ1-1, with 8 nucleotides matching TRBD1. Germline CDR1 MNHEY, CDR2 SMNVEV (reference sequence). The V and J ends lost 6 bases and 5 bases, in that order; junction bases with no gene match: 17. The CDR3 totals 17 residues. The CDR3 protein is CASRTPGTGGRDTEAFF. The CDR3 nucleotides are TGTGCCAGCAGGACACCCGGGACAGGTGGTAGGGATACTGAAGCTTTCTTT.

J is TRBJ2-7 and V is TRBV19; tentative D call: TRBD2 (6 bases). Germline V gene data show CDR1 as LNHDA and CDR2 as SQIVND (reference sequence). This CDR3 contains 15 residues. V was clipped by 0 bases and J by 6 bases, with 15 bases between them. The DNA of the CDR3 is TGTGCCAGTAGTATAGAAGCGGGCCTCCAGGTCGAGCAGTACTTC. This translates into CASSIEAGLQVEQYF.

This clone was counted once. The CDR3 coding sequence is TGTGCCAGCAGCCACAGAGGGACAGGGGGCGATGGCTACACCTTC. Translation: CASSHRGTGGDGYTF. The chain has TRBV3-1 (or the pseudogene TRBV3-2) and TRBJ1-2; 12 bases fit TRBD1. This CDR3 is 15 amino acids long. The junction had 5 bases not matched to a gene; V was cut back by 3 bases and J by 6 bases. From germline, CDR1 is LGHDT and CDR2 YNNKEL (reference sequence).

This chain links TRBV24-1 with TRBJ1-2; D is undetermined. Germline lookup yields CDR1 KGHDR and CDR2 SFDVKD. Deletions cut 5 bases from V and 6 bases from J, with 9 bases between. There are 12 residues in the CDR3. As DNA, the CDR3 is TGTGCCACCAGTGTGGCGGGGAATGGCTACACCTTC. It translates to CATSVAGNGYTF.

J is TRBJ2-2 and V is TRBV19; D remains ambiguous. V was cut by 5 bases and J by 2 bases, with 9 bases left in between. The length of the CDR3 is 14 residues. Germline loops: CDR1 LNHDA, CDR2 SQIVND (reference sequence). The CDR3 region is CASSSSPNTGELFF. CDR3 DNA sequence: TGTGCCAGTAGTTCGTCCCCTAACACCGGGGAGCTGTTTTTT.

The rearrangement joins TRBV9 to TRBJ1-1; 10 nucleotides agree with TRBD1. Germline V lookup: CDR1 SGDLS, CDR2 YYNGEE. CDR3 length: 14 residues. Unmatched junction bases numbered 2, after V lost 2 bases and J lost 4 bases. In DNA, the CDR3 is TGTGCCAGCAGCGTTTGGACAGGGGGCACTGAAGCTTTCTTT. Protein product: CASSVWTGGTEAFF.

The genes are TRBV5-1 and TRBJ2-7; D is unresolved. This CDR3 comprises 17 residues. CDR1 is SGHRS and CDR2 is YFSETQ in the germline V gene. V lost 2 bases and J lost 1, with 19 bases in between. The CDR3 region is CASSFPRNQSYSYEQYF. CDR3 nucleotide sequence: TGCGCCAGCAGCTTCCCACGTAACCAATCCTATTCCTACGAGCAGTACTTC.

This clone was recorded at least ten times. V and J are TRBV28 and TRBJ1-4; D is perhaps TRBD1 (5 bases). The CDR3 is made up of 15 amino acids. The germline CDR1 and CDR2 sequences are MDHEN and SYDVKM. V lost 4 bases, J lost 5 bases, and 14 bases lay in between. The CDR3 region has the DNA TGTGCCAGCAGTTGGGGGGGGACCGAAAATGAAAAACTGTTTTTT. Protein product: CASSWGGTENEKLFF.

The chain couples TRBV27 to TRBJ1-6; TRBD1 is a possible D gene (6 bases). The length of the CDR3 is 16 residues. Germline CDR1 reads MNHEY; CDR2 reads SMNVEV (reference sequence). The ends were cut back, 5 bases at V and 7 bases at J, with 18 bases in the middle. Written as DNA, the CDR3 is TGTGCCAGCAGTCCGCGCCGGGCCCAGGGGAATTCACCCCTCCACTTT. This gives the protein CASSPRRAQGNSPLHF.

This clone was seen more than once but under ten times. The chain has TRBV11-3 and TRBJ2-7, with D possibly TRBD2 on 6 matching bases. This CDR3 contains 12 residues. The germline V gene has CDR1 SGHNT and CDR2 YENEEA. V was trimmed by 3 bases and J by 6 bases, leaving 9 bases between them. Here the CDR3 reads CASSFWGGEQYF. CDR3 DNA: TGTGCCAGCAGCTTTTGGGGAGGCGAGCAGTACTTC.

In this sample, this clone turned up once. CDR3 protein: CAWSVGGGDSPLHF. Here the CDR3 DNA reads TGTGCCTGGAGTGTCGGAGGGGGCGATTCACCCCTCCACTTT. The V call is TRBV30, the J call TRBJ1-6; TRBD1 aligns across 7 bases. This CDR3 comprises 14 residues. Trimming cost V 0 bases and J 8 bases; bases outside gene matches: 4. Looked up from germline, CDR1 is GTSNPN and CDR2 is SVGIG (reference sequence).

This chain joins TRBV9 and TRBJ2-1; D might be TRBD2 (7 bases). The germline CDR1 and CDR2 sequences are SGDLS and YYNGEE. The CDR3 contains 15 residues. The V gene lost 4 bases and the J gene lost 7 bases, with 18 bases spanning the gap. For the CDR3, the DNA is TGTGCCAGCAGCCCCTTGCGGGGGCCTGGGAATGAGCAGTTCTTC. Amino acids: CASSPLRGPGNEQFF.

In its sample, this clone was seen once. The gene calls are TRBV2 and TRBJ1-6; maybe TRBD1 (6 bases). The CDR3 contains 15 residues. V was shortened by 3 bases and J by 9 bases, with 15 bases between the two germline ends. Per the germline V gene, CDR1 is SNHLY and CDR2 is FYNNEI. CDR3 coding DNA: TGTGCCAGCAGTGAGAATCGGCAGGGGCCTTCACCCCTCCACTTT. Translating it yields CASSENRQGPSPLHF.